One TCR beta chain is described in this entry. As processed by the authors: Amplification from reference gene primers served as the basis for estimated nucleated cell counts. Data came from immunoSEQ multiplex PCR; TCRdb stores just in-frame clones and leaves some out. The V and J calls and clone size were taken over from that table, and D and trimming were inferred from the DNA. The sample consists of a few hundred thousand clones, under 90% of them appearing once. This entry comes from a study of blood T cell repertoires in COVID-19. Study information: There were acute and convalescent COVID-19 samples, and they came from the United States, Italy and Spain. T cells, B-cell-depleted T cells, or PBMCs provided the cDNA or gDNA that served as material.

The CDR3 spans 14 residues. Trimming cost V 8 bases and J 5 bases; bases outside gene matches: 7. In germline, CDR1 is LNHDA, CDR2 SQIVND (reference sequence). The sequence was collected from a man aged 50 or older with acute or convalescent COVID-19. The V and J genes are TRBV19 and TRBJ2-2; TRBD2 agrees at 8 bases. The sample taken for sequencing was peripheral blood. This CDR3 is CASPRGGGTGELFF. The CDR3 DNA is TGTGCCAGTCCGCGGGGCGGGGGGACCGGGGAGCTGTTTTTT.